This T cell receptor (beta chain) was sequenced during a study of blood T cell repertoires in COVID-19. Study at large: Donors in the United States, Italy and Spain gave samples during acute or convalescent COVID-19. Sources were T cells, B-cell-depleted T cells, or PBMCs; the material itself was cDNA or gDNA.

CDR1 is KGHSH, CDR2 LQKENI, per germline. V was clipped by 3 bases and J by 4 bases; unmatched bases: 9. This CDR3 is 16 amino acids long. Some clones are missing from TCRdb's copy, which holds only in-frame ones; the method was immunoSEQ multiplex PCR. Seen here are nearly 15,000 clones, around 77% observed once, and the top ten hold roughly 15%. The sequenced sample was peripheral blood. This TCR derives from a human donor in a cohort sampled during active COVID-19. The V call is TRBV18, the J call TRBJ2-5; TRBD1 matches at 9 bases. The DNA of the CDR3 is TGTGCCAGCTCACCCCCGGGACAGGGTATGGGAGAGACCCAGTACTTC. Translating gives CASSPPGQGMGETQYF.